This T cell receptor beta chain is drawn from a study of blood T cell repertoires in COVID-19. Turning to the study itself: The United States, Italy and Spain were the sources of the acute and convalescent COVID-19 samples. T cells, B-cell-depleted T cells, or PBMCs supplied cDNA or gDNA.

Clones were sequenced by immunoSEQ multiplex PCR, and TCRdb holds only the in-frame ones, with some missing. The sample lists about 200,000 clones, roughly nine tenths occurring once. Germline-derived CDR1 and CDR2 are SNHLY and FYNNEI. This CDR3 has 16 residues. The V gene end was trimmed by 6 bases and the J gene end by 2 bases; junction bases not matched to a gene: 9. Sequencing was performed on peripheral blood. The rearrangement joins TRBV2 to TRBJ2-7; TRBD2 matches at 11 bases. The TCR comes from a woman in her 70s with acute or convalescent COVID-19. The CDR3 bases are TGTGCCAGCAGGGAGAAACTAGCGGGAGTTACCTACGAGCAGTACTTC. Protein sequence: CASREKLAGVTYEQYF.